The 31 T cell receptor beta chains reported below all come from one sample, sequenced in a study of beta chain features in type 1 diabetes. Broader study findings: Type 1 diabetes patients had moderately but significantly shorter TCRB CDR3s in all four CD4+ subsets.

Reverse transcription of all isolated RNA meant that expressed TCRB transcripts were sequenced. The method was immunoSEQ multiplex PCR; TCRdb's version includes in-frame clones alone and lacks a portion of them. The sample lists roughly 250,000 clones, roughly 20% occurring once. No antigen has been assigned to these receptors. The material sequenced was naive CD4+ T cells from blood. These receptors were collected from a woman aged 35 to 49 with type 1 diabetes.

This clone showed up just a few times. This chain uses TRBV4-3 with TRBJ2-3; weak D call: TRBD2 (6 bases). V was clipped by 4 bases and J by 0 bases, with 14 bases between them. The germline V gene encodes CDR1 LGHNA and CDR2 YSLEER. This CDR3 region has 16 residues. CDR3: CASSRALGTSTDTQYF. DNA for the CDR3: TGCGCCAGCAGCCGTGCTTTGGGGACTAGCACAGATACGCAGTATTTT.

The rearrangement uses TRBV28 and TRBJ2-1; 10 bases fit TRBD1. CDR3 size: 14 residues. V lost 8 bases to trimming and J lost 6 bases; unmatched junction nucleotides: 7. Germline V lookup: CDR1 MDHEN, CDR2 SYDVKM. CDR3 protein: CASFGQGVSNEQFF. Here the CDR3 DNA reads TGTGCCAGCTTCGGACAGGGGGTCAGCAATGAGCAGTTCTTC.

The CDR3 is CASSLSPLDTQYF. The CDR3 bases are TGTGCCAGCAGCTTATCCCCGTTGGATACGCAGTATTTT. J is TRBJ2-3 and V is TRBV7-6; D is undetermined. Germline CDR1 and CDR2: SGHVS and FNYEAQ. The CDR3 has 13 residues. Trimming stripped 2 bases from V and 6 bases from J, with 9 bases between. Using reference TRBV7-6 and TRBJ2-3 for the parts outside the CDR3, the full variable domain is GAGVSQSPRYKVTKRGQDVALRCDPISGHVSLYWYRQALGQGPEFLTYFNYEAQQDKSGLPNDRFSAERPEGSISTLTIQRTEQRDSAMYRCASSLSPLDTQYFGPGTRLTVL.

The rearrangement uses TRBV2 and TRBJ1-5, with a weak D call TRBD1 (6 bases). CDR3 size: 15 residues. Germline V gives CDR1 SNHLY, CDR2 FYNNEI. Trimming left V 7 bases short and J 0 bases short, with 13 bases between. The CDR3 DNA is TGTGCCAGCAACCCACAGGGAGATAGCAATCAGCCCCAGCATTTT. Its protein product is CASNPQGDSNQPQHF.

The chain has TRBV2 and TRBJ1-3; TRBD1 matches 9 bases. V lost 6 bases, J lost 2 bases, and 2 bases stayed unmatched. CDR1 SNHLY and CDR2 FYNNEI come from the germline V gene. The CDR3 length is 14 residues. DNA for the CDR3: TGTGCCAGCAGGGACAGGGGAGCTGGAAACACCATATATTTT. Protein product: CASRDRGAGNTIYF.

This sequence joins TRBV19 and TRBJ2-3; 7 bases map to TRBD1. The CDR3 is made up of 17 amino acids. The germline gives CDR1 LNHDA, CDR2 SQIVND (reference sequence). V was pared by 4 bases and J by 0 bases, with 10 bases of the junction left unmatched. The CDR3 is CASSTLQGRSSTDTQYF. The CDR3 DNA sequence: TGTGCCAGTAGTACCTTACAGGGGCGATCAAGCACAGATACGCAGTATTTT.

This chain connects TRBV7-9 to TRBJ1-6; no reliable D call. CDR1 SEHNR and CDR2 FQNEAQ come from the germline V gene (reference sequence). The CDR3 spans 13 residues. Trimming stripped 4 bases from V and 4 bases from J, with 5 bases between. CDR3 coding DNA: TGTGCCAGCAGCTCCGTATATAATTCACCCCTCCACTTT. The encoded protein is CASSSVYNSPLHF. The full variable domain, with the rest looked up from reference TRBV7-9 and TRBJ1-6, is DTGVSQNPRHKITKRGQNVTFRCDPISEHNRLYWYRQTLGQGPEFLTYFQNEAQLEKSRLLSDRFSAERPKGSFSTLEIQRTEQGDSAMYLCASSSVYNSPLHFGNGTRLTVT.

The table lists this clone with a few counts. J is TRBJ2-5 and V is TRBV5-1; 7 bases align to TRBD1. The CDR3 consists of 14 residues. After removal of 4 bases from V and 1 base from J, the junction contained 4 bases not matched to a gene. CDR1 and CDR2 (germline): SGHRS, YFSETQ. CDR3 nucleotide sequence: TGCGCCAGCAGCCCGGGACAGCCCCAAGAGACCCAGTACTTC. Translating it yields CASSPGQPQETQYF.

The chain combines TRBV9 with TRBJ2-2; perhaps TRBD2 as D (6 bases). This CDR3 spans 15 amino acids. Per the germline V gene, CDR1 is SGDLS and CDR2 is YYNGEE. Trimming shortened V by 4 bases and J by 0 bases, and 10 bases separated the two germline ends. The CDR3 spells CASSYGTPNTGELFF. CDR3 DNA: TGTGCCAGCAGCTACGGGACTCCGAACACCGGGGAGCTGTTTTTT.

The chain couples TRBV2 to TRBJ2-2; 10 bases line up with TRBD2. The V and J ends lost 4 bases and 3 bases, in that order; junction bases with no gene match: 5. The CDR3 consists of 16 residues. Germline V gene data show CDR1 as SNHLY and CDR2 as FYNNEI. The CDR3 DNA sequence: TGTGCCAGCAGTGGGACTAGCGGAGTACACACCGGGGAGCTGTTTTTT. It codes for CASSGTSGVHTGELFF.

The chain links TRBV7-9 to TRBJ1-2, with D hard to call. Deletions cut 1 base from V and 8 bases from J, with 11 bases between. The CDR3 is 13 residues long. CDR1 SEHNR and CDR2 FQNEAQ come from the germline V gene (reference sequence). This CDR3 reads CASSLGSLGGYTF. CDR3 nucleotides: TGTGCCAGCAGCTTAGGCTCTCTGGGCGGCTACACCTTC.

The gene calls are TRBV7-3 and TRBJ1-1; 7 nucleotides match TRBD1. The CDR3 consists of 19 residues. The V gene's germline CDR1 is SGHTA and CDR2 FQGTGA. After removal of 0 bases from V and 1 base from J, the junction contained 14 bases not matched to a gene. CDR3 nucleotide sequence: TGTGCCAGCAGCTTAACCCAGGGGGTTATTTCCGAAACGAACACTGAAGCTTTCTTT. Translation gives CASSLTQGVISETNTEAFF.

The rearrangement joins TRBV5-4 to TRBJ2-2, with 7 bases aligning to TRBD1. Losses at the gene ends were 2 bases for V and 0 bases for J; bases not matched to a gene: 1. Germline V gene lookup returns CDR1 SGHNT and CDR2 YYREEE (reference sequence). This CDR3 is built from 15 residues. The CDR3 reads CASSFQGANTGELFF. CDR3 in DNA: TGTGCCAGCAGCTTCCAGGGGGCGAACACCGGGGAGCTGTTTTTT.

The chain uses TRBV2 and TRBJ1-1, with a weak D call TRBD1 (6 bases). The CDR3 spans 11 residues. V gave up 5 bases and J gave up 11 bases, with 12 bases separating them. The V gene's germline CDR1 is SNHLY and CDR2 FYNNEI. The DNA of the CDR3 is TGTGCCAGCAGTCAGACAGGACAGGCTTTCTTT. Translating gives CASSQTGQAFF.

This clone appeared a single time. The chain uses TRBV4-2 and TRBJ1-1; no clear D gene. This CDR3 region has 14 residues. Germline V gene lookup returns CDR1 LGHNA and CDR2 YNFKEQ. The germline V and J ends were trimmed by 4 bases and 4 bases, with 13 bases remaining between them. CDR3 sequence: CASSPRPRGTEAFF. The CDR3 coding sequence is TGTGCCAGCAGCCCCAGGCCCCGGGGCACTGAAGCTTTCTTT.

The sample holds one count of this clone. This rearrangement joins TRBV18 to TRBJ2-7; 13 bases fit TRBD2. Germline trimming cut 3 bases from V and 2 bases from J; bases unmatched to any gene: 4. CDR3 length equals 16 residues. CDR1 and CDR2 (germline): KGHSH, LQKENI. For the CDR3, the DNA is TGTGCCAGCTCACCCCCCGGGACTAGCGGGACCTACGAGCAGTACTTC. Its protein is CASSPPGTSGTYEQYF.

This clone was counted between two and nine times. The chain is built from TRBV29-1 and TRBJ1-5; 7 positions agree with TRBD1. This CDR3 is 13 amino acids long. V gave up 4 bases and J gave up 4 bases; unmatched junction bases: 4. Germline values: CDR1 SQVTM, CDR2 ANQGSEA. CDR3 in DNA: TGCAGCGTTGCCGGGACAGAAAATCAGCCCCAGCATTTT. The encoded protein is CSVAGTENQPQHF.

The chain is built from TRBV29-1 and TRBJ2-3; possibly TRBD1 for D (6 bases). V lost 3 bases and J 6 bases, leaving 16 bases between the germline ends. The germline V gene has CDR1 SQVTM and CDR2 ANQGSEA. The CDR3 contains 14 residues. CDR3 sequence reads: CSVEPAGVGDTQYF. The CDR3 coding sequence is TGCAGCGTTGAGCCGGCAGGGGTAGGGGATACGCAGTATTTT.

This clone appeared a few times. The J gene is TRBJ2-5, the V gene TRBV15, with 12 bases that match TRBD1. Germline lookup yields CDR1 LNHNV and CDR2 YYDKDF (reference sequence). V shed 5 bases and J 4 bases; nucleotides not matched to a gene: 2. The CDR3 is 14 residues long. In DNA, the CDR3 is TGTGCCACCAGCGGGGGACAGGGGGCAGAGACCCAGTACTTC. Its translation: CATSGGQGAETQYF.

The chain couples TRBV18 to TRBJ1-5; maybe TRBD1 (5 bases). In germline, CDR1 is KGHSH, CDR2 LQKENI. Trimming removed 3 bases from V and 7 bases from J, with 10 bases in between. The CDR3 is 13 amino acids. The CDR3: CASSPQGYQPQHF. In nucleotides, the CDR3 is TGTGCCAGCTCACCGCAGGGATACCAGCCCCAGCATTTT.

This chain connects TRBV6-5 to TRBJ1-5; TRBD1 matches 7 bases. Trimming removed 5 bases from V and 5 bases from J; junction bases left unmatched: 3. CDR3 size: 13 residues. Per germline, CDR1 MNHEY and CDR2 SVGAGI. The CDR3 sequence is CASSRQGYQPQHF. CDR3 bases: TGTGCCAGCAGTAGACAGGGATATCAGCCCCAGCATTTT.

This clone was counted a few times. The gene calls are TRBV7-9 and TRBJ2-3; D uncertain. The CDR3 sequence is 16 residues long. V was clipped by 1 base and J by 0 bases, with 11 bases between them. Germline CDR1 SEHNR, CDR2 FQNEAQ (reference sequence). The CDR3 sequence: CASSLVPGGSTDTQYF. The CDR3 nucleotides read TGTGCCAGCAGCTTAGTTCCCGGCGGCAGCACAGATACGCAGTATTTT.

In its sample, this clone was seen a few times. The identical CDR3 is also encoded by other nucleotide sequences in the sample. The V gene is TRBV18, the J gene TRBJ2-7; 10 bases align to TRBD1. V lost 3 bases to trimming and J lost 4 bases; unmatched junction nucleotides: 6. Germline CDR1 reads KGHSH; CDR2 reads LQKENI. The CDR3 length is 15 residues. The CDR3 DNA is TGTGCCAGCTCACCTCCGGGACAGGGGACGTACGAGCAGTACTTC. This gives the protein CASSPPGQGTYEQYF.

There are a few counts of this clone. This chain joins TRBV27 and TRBJ2-7, with D perhaps TRBD2 (6 bases). The germline V gene encodes CDR1 MNHEY and CDR2 SMNVEV (reference sequence). Trimming cost V 7 bases and J 5 bases, with 15 bases left between them. The CDR3 is made up of 13 amino acids. CDR3 in DNA: TGTGCCAGCAAGGAACGGGACTGGCACGAGCAGTACTTC. It is translated as CASKERDWHEQYF.

The rearrangement uses TRBV19 and TRBJ2-7; no clear D. Germline loops: CDR1 LNHDA, CDR2 SQIVND (reference sequence). CDR3 length: 11 residues. Deletions cut 9 bases from V and 6 bases from J, with 12 bases between. The CDR3 here is CASGRPGEQYF. CDR3 DNA sequence: TGTGCCAGCGGCAGGCCAGGCGAGCAGTACTTC.

The genes are TRBV7-3 and TRBJ2-1, with 10 bases identical to TRBD1. V gave up 5 bases and J gave up 6 bases; unmatched junction bases: 4. Germline V gene data show CDR1 as SGHTA and CDR2 as FQGTGA. The CDR3 has 14 amino acids. The CDR3 DNA sequence: TGTGCCAGCAGCCGGGACAGGGGTAGCAATGAGCAGTTCTTC. Protein sequence: CASSRDRGSNEQFF.

In its sample, this clone was seen a few times. The chain couples TRBV14 to TRBJ1-1; D is possibly TRBD1 (5 bases). Per germline, CDR1 SGHDN and CDR2 FVKESK. CDR3 length: 15 residues. Trimming shortened V by 1 base and J by 1 base, and 10 bases separated the two germline ends. The CDR3 DNA follows: TGTGCCAGCAGCCAAGTCATCGGGGGGAACACTGAAGCTTTCTTT. Its translation: CASSQVIGGNTEAFF.

The chain recombines TRBV5-1 with TRBJ2-3; 8 bases are a match to TRBD2. The CDR3 totals 17 residues. Germline assignment: CDR1 SGHRS and CDR2 YFSETQ. V was clipped by 6 bases and J by 2 bases; unmatched bases: 14. DNA of the CDR3: TGCGCCAGCACCACCGGAAGAGCGGGAGAGCTCACAGATACGCAGTATTTT. Its protein is CASTTGRAGELTDTQYF.

The chain links TRBV15 to TRBJ2-7, with D perhaps matching TRBD2 (5 bases). Germline assignment: CDR1 LNHNV and CDR2 YYDKDF (reference sequence). The CDR3 has 15 residues. V lost 5 bases and J 1 base, leaving 15 bases between the germline ends. DNA of the CDR3: TGTGCCACCAGCCTAGGTAGCGTGCAGTCCTACGAGCAGTACTTC. Translating gives CATSLGSVQSYEQYF. Full variable domain (remainder filled in from reference TRBV15 and TRBJ2-7): DAMVIQNPRYQVTQFGKPVTLSCSQTLNHNVMYWYQQKSSQAPKLLFHYYDKDFNNEADTPDNFQSRRPNTSFCFLDIRSPGLGDTAMYLCATSLGSVQSYEQYFGPGTRLTVT.

This clone has more than one count but fewer than ten. CDR3 region: CASSQESTSGEQFF. The CDR3 region has the DNA TGCGCCAGCAGCCAAGAATCGACCTCGGGTGAGCAGTTCTTC. The J gene is TRBJ2-1, the V gene TRBV4-3; no clear D gene. Germline V gene data show CDR1 as LGHNA and CDR2 as YSLEER. CDR3 length: 14 residues. Between the trimmed V and J ends, which lost 0 bases and 9 bases, there was a span of 12 bases.

This sequence joins TRBV7-3 and TRBJ1-1; D might be TRBD1 (6 bases). V was clipped by 4 bases and J by 6 bases, with 18 bases between them. Per germline, CDR1 SGHTA and CDR2 FQGTGA. CDR3 size: 15 residues. This chain's CDR3 is CASSSVGAGGAEAFF. DNA for the CDR3: TGTGCCAGCAGCTCCGTGGGGGCTGGGGGGGCTGAAGCTTTCTTT.